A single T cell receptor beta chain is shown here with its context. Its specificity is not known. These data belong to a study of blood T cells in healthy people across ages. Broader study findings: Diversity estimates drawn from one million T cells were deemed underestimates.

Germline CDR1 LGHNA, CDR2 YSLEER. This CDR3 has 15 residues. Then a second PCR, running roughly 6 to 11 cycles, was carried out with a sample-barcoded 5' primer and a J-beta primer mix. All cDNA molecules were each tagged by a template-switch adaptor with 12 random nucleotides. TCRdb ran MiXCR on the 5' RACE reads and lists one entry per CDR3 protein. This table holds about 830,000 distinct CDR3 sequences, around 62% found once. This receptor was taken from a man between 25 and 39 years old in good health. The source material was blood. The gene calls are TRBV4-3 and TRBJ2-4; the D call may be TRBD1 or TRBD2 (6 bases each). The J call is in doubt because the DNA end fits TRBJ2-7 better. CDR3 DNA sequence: TGCGCCAGCAGCCAAGATTGGGGGGCCGAGGCCGAGCAGTACTTC. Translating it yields CASSQDWGAEAEQYF.